Sequencing of this TCR beta chain was carried out in a study of T cell responses to AZD1222 COVID-19 vaccine. From germline, CDR1 is SGHTA and CDR2 FQGTGA. This CDR3 is 17 amino acids long. V lost 5 bases, J lost 4 bases, and 21 bases lay in between. Profiling relied on immunoSEQ multiplex PCR, and the TCRdb table lists in-frame clones only, not all of them. The sample consists of approximately 130,000 clones, approximately 91% of them appearing once. This sample comprised peripheral blood, obtained on day 0 of AZD1222 vaccination. The receptor was isolated from an adult in good health. The genes are TRBV7-3 and TRBJ2-1; tentatively, D is TRBD2 (6 bases). The CDR3 DNA follows: TGTGCCAGCAGCCCCTATAGTGTGGGGGGAACATACAATGAGCAGTTCTTC. Translating it yields CASSPYSVGGTYNEQFF.